The 5 T cell receptor beta chains presented below share a single source sample, sequenced in a study of brain T cells in children with intractable seizures. The table came from immunoSEQ multiplex PCR; TCRdb's copy has only in-frame clones and leaves some out. The sample records roughly 110,000 clones, 85% to 95% being singletons. Sequenced here: peripheral blood, sampled at surgery. The receptors shown here come from a boy less than two years old with hemimegalencephaly and intractable seizures.

V is TRBV3-1 (or the pseudogene TRBV3-2) and J is TRBJ2-7; 7 bases are a match to TRBD1. V lost 2 bases to trimming and J lost 3 bases; unmatched junction nucleotides: 1. The CDR3 consists of 13 residues. Germline CDR1 and CDR2: LGHDT and YNNKEL (reference sequence). CDR3 region: CASSQQGVYEQYF. The CDR3 region has the DNA TGTGCCAGCAGCCAACAGGGGGTCTACGAGCAGTACTTC.

The chain links TRBV6-1 to TRBJ2-3, with D perhaps matching TRBD1 (6 bases). The CDR3 consists of 17 residues. Germline V gene sequence: CDR1 MNHNS, CDR2 SASEGT. The ends were cut back, 4 bases at V and 2 bases at J, with 19 bases in the middle. DNA for the CDR3: TGTGCCAGCAGTGTTCGGCAGGGGAGTACCCTCACAGATACGCAGTATTTT. Residues: CASSVRQGSTLTDTQYF.

This chain joins TRBV15 and TRBJ1-2; D is undetermined. This CDR3 has 15 residues. The germline V gene encodes CDR1 LNHNV and CDR2 YYDKDF (reference sequence). V was cut by 2 bases and J by 13 bases, with 23 bases left in between. The CDR3 reads CATSRSRTDNPPSTF. In nucleotides, the CDR3 is TGTGCCACCAGCAGATCGAGAACAGACAACCCTCCGAGCACCTTC.

This clone was found once. This rearrangement joins TRBV7-8 to TRBJ1-2; possibly TRBD1 for D (5 bases). The CDR3 has 16 amino acids. Between the trimmed V and J ends, which lost 4 bases and 4 bases, there was a span of 19 bases. Germline assignment: CDR1 SGHVS and CDR2 FQNEAQ. The DNA for the CDR3 is TGTGCCAGCAGCTCCCCCCTCGGGGGAGGTACCTATGGCTACACCTTC. This codes for CASSSPLGGGTYGYTF.

The rearrangement uses TRBV6-1 and TRBJ2-1, with D uncertain. The V gene's germline CDR1 is MNHNS and CDR2 SASEGT. The CDR3 is 14 residues long. Trimming took 2 bases from V and 6 from J, leaving 11 bases between them. The CDR3 DNA is TGTGCCAGCAGTGAACTGGGCATCCCCAATGAGCAGTTCTTC. Translation gives CASSELGIPNEQFF.